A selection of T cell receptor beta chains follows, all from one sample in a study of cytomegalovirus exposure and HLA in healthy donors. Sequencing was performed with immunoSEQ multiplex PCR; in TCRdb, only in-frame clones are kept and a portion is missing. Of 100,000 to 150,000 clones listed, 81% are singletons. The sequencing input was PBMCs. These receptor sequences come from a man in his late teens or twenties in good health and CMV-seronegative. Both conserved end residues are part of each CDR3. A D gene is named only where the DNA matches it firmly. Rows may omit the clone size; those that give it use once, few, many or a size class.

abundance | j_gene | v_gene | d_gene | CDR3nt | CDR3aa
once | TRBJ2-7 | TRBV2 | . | TGTGCCAGCAGTGAACAGGGAATCTACGAGCAGTACTTC | CASSEQGIYEQYF
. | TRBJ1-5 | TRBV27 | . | TGTGCCAGCAGTGCAGCGAGCAATCAGCCCCAGCATTTT | CASSAASNQPQHF
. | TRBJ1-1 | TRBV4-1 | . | TGCGCCAGCAGCCAATTACGGCCCGCGGGCACTGAAGCTTTCTTT | CASSQLRPAGTEAFF
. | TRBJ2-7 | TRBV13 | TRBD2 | TGTGCCAGCAGACCGTTCGGGGGGAGGAACGAGCAGTACTTC | CASRPFGGRNEQYF
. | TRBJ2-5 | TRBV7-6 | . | TGTGCCAGCAGCTTAGCTCAAAGGGGCGAGACCCAGTACTTC | CASSLAQRGETQYF
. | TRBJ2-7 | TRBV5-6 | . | TGTGCCAGCAGCTTGCAAGGGGGCTACGAGCAGTACTTC | CASSLQGGYEQYF
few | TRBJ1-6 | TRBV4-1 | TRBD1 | TGCGCCAGCAGCCAAGACGGGACAGCCGGTAATTCACCCCTCCACTTT | CASSQDGTAGNSPLHF
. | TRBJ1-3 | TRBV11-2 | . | TGTGCCAGCAGCTCACCCTTCGGGTTCTCTGGAAACACCATATATTTT | CASSSPFGFSGNTIYF
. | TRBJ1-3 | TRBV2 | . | TGTGCCAGCATATATGGACAGTCCCTCAGCTCTGGAAACACCATATATTTT | CASIYGQSLSSGNTIYF
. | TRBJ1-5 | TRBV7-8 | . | TGTGCCAGCAGCTCGCGACAGCCCAATCAGCCCCAGCATTTT | CASSSRQPNQPQHF
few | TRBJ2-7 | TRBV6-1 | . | TGTGCCAGCAGCCACAGGGACGGGTACGAGCAGTACTTC | CASSHRDGYEQYF
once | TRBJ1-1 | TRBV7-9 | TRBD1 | TGTGCCAGCAGCCCCGGGACAGGGAACATGAACACTGAAGCTTTCTTT | CASSPGTGNMNTEAFF
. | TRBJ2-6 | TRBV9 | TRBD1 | TGTGCCAGCAGCGTGACAGGGGGCACTGGGGCCAACGTCCTGACTTTC | CASSVTGGTGANVLTF
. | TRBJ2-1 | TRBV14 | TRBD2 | TGTGCCAGCAGCCAAGAGGGGGGGGGACCGTACAATGAGCAGTTCTTC | CASSQEGGGPYNEQFF
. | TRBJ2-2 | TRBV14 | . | TGTGCCAGCAGCCGAACGGCCGGGGAGCTGTTTTTT | CASSRTAGELFF
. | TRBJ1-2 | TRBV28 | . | TGTGCCAGCAGTTTGCAGGGCCTTGGCTACACCTTC | CASSLQGLGYTF
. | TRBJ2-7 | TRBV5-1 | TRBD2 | TGCGCCAGCCGTCTAGCGGGGGGAGGCGAGCAGTACTTC | CASRLAGGGEQYF
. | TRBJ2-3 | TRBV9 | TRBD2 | TGTGCCAGCAGCGTATACGGACTAGCGGGGGGTACAGATACGCAGTATTTT | CASSVYGLAGGTDTQYF
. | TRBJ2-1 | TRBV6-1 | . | TGTGCCAGCCAGGTAGAAGAGCAGTTCTTC | CASQVEEQFF
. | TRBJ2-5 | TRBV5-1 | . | TGCGCCAGCAGCTTAGGAGGGGGCAAAGAGACCCAGTACTTC | CASSLGGGKETQYF
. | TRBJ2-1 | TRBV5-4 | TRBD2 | TGTGCCAGCAGACCTCCGGGGGGGTCCAATGAGCAGTTCTTC | CASRPPGGSNEQFF
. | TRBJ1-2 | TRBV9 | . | TGTGCCAGCGTCGGGGGGGTTGGTTATGGCTACACCTTC | CASVGGVGYGYTF
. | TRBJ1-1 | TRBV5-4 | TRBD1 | TGTGCCAGCAGCTTGGGGGACAGAAACACTGAAGCTTTCTTT | CASSLGDRNTEAFF
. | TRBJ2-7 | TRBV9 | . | TGTGCCAGCAGCGCAGGGACTTCTCCCTACGAGCAGTACTTC | CASSAGTSPYEQYF
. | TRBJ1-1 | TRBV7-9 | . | TGTGCCAGCACACCTCGCGGTATGAACACTGAAGCTTTCTTT | CASTPRGMNTEAFF
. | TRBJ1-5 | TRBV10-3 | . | TGTGCCATCAGTGAAGGGTTAGGGGGAGTGCAGCCCCAGCATTTT | CAISEGLGGVQPQHF
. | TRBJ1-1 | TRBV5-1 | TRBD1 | TGCGCCAGCAGCCTGGACAGGGGACGAGGCACTGAAGCTTTCTTT | CASSLDRGRGTEAFF
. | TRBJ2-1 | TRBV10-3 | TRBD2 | TGTGCCTACGGGGGAGGGTTGCAAGCGGGGGGCCCCAACTACAATGAGCAGTTCTTC | CAYGGGLQAGGPNYNEQFF
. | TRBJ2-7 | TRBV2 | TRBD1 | TGTGCCAGCAGTTCCGGGACAGGAACCTACGAGCAGTACTTC | CASSSGTGTYEQYF
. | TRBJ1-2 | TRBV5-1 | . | TGCGCCAGCAGCTCCCCCGACTATTATGGCTACACCTTC | CASSSPDYYGYTF
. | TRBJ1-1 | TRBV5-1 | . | TGCGCCAGCAGTCTCATCAAGAATCGGTTGAACACTGAAGCTTTCTTT | CASSLIKNRLNTEAFF
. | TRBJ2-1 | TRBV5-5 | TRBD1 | TGTGCCAGCAGCTCCTGGGACAGGGATGAGCAGTTCTTC | CASSSWDRDEQFF
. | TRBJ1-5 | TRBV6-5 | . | TGTGCCAGCAGTGCGCAGGGAGGCCAGCCCCAGCATTTT | CASSAQGGQPQHF
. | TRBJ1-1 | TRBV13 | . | TGTGCCAGCACCTCGGGGTGGGGGGACACTGAAGCTTTCTTT | CASTSGWGDTEAFF
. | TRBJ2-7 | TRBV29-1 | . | TGCAGCGCTGCGCAGGGGAGCGAGCAGTACTTC | CSAAQGSEQYF
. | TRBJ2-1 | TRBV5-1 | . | TGCGCCAGCAGCGGGGACAACTACAATGAGCAGTTCTTC | CASSGDNYNEQFF
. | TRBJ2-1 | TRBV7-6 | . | TGTGCCAGCAGCCTACGGGAAGCCAATGAGCAGTTCTTC | CASSLREANEQFF
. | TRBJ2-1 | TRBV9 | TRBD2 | TGTGCCAGCAGCGGGCGGACTAGCGGGGGGGCCCCTGAGCAGTTCTTC | CASSGRTSGGAPEQFF
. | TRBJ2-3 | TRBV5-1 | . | TGCGCCAGCAACTTAAGGAGAGGCGCAGATACGCAGTATTTT | CASNLRRGADTQYF
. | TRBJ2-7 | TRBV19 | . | TGTGCCAGTTCGAACGGGGTCTACTACGAGCAGTACTTC | CASSNGVYYEQYF
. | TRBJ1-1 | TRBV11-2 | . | TGTGCCAGCAGCCCCTTTAAGGGGACTGAAGCTTTCTTT | CASSPFKGTEAFF
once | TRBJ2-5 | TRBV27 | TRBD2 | TGTGCCAGCAGTGGGGAGGGGACCCAGTACTTC | CASSGEGTQYF
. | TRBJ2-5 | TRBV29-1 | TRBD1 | TGCAGCGTTGACCGGACAGGGGGCATCTTTCAAGAGACCCAGTACTTC | CSVDRTGGIFQETQYF
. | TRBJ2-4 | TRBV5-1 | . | TGCGCCAGCAGCTTGCGAGACACAGTCACCAAAAACATTCAGTACTTC | CASSLRDTVTKNIQYF
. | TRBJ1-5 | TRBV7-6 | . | TGTGCCAGCAGCTTAGTGGGGGGTCAGCCCCAGCATTTT | CASSLVGGQPQHF
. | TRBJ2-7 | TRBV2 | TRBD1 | TGTGCCAGCAGGACAGGGGAATACTCCTACGAGCAGTACTTC | CASRTGEYSYEQYF
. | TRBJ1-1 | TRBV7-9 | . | TGTGCCAGCAGCTTAGGGGGGGGCACTGAAGCTTTCTTT | CASSLGGGTEAFF
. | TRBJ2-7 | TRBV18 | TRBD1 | TGTGCCAGCTCACCACCAGGACAGGGGGCCTACGAGCAGTACTTC | CASSPPGQGAYEQYF
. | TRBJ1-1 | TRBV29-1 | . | TGCAGCGTTGGGCAGAACACTGAAGCTTTCTTT | CSVGQNTEAFF